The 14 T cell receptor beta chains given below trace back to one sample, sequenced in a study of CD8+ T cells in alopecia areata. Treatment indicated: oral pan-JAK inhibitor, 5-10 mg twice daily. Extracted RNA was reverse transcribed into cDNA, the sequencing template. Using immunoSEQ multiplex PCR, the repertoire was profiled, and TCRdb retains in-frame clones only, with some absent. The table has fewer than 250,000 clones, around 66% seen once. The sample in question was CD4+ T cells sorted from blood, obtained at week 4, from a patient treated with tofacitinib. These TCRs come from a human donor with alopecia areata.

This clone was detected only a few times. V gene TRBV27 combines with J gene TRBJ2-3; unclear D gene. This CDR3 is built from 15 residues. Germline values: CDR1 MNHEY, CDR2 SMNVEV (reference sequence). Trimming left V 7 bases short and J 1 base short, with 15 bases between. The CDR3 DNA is TGTGCCAGCACCCCCCTCGGGTCTGGCACAGATACGCAGTATTTT. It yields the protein CASTPLGSGTDTQYF.

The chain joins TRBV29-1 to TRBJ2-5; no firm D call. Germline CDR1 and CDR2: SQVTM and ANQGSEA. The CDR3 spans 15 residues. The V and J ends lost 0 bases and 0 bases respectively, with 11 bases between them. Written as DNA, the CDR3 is TGCAGCGTTGAAGATCGCTCGTGGTACCAAGAGACCCAGTACTTC. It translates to CSVEDRSWYQETQYF.

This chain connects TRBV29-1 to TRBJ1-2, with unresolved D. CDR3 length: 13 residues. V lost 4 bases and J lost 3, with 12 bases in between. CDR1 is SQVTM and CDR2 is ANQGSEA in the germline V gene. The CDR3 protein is CSVVHIDHYGYTF. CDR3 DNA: TGCAGCGTTGTGCATATTGACCACTATGGCTACACCTTC.

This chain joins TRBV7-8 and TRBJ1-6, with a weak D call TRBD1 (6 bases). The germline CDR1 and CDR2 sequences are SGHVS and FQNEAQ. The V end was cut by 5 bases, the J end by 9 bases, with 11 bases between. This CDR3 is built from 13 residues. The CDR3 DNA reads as TGTGCCAGCAGCCTGGGGACATCTTCACCCCTCCACTTT. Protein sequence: CASSLGTSSPLHF.

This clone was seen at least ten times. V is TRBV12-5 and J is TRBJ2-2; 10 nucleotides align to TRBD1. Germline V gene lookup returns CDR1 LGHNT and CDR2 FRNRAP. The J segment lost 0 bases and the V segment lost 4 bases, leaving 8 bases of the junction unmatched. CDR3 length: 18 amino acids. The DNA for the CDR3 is TGTGCTAGTGGTTCCTATCCCGGGACAGGGGCGAACACCGGGGAGCTGTTTTTT. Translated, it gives CASGSYPGTGANTGELFF. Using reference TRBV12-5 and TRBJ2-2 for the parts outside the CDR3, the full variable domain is DARVTQTPRHKVTEMGQEVTMRCQPILGHNTVFWYRQTMMQGLELLAYFRNRAPLDDSGMPKDRFSAEMPDATLATLKIQPSEPRDSAVYFCASGSYPGTGANTGELFFGEGSRLTVL.

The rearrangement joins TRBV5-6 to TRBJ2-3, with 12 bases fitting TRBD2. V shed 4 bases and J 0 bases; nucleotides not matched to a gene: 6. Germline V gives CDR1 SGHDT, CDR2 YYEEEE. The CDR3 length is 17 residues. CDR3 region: CASSRLAGALSTDTQYF. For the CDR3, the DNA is TGTGCCAGCAGCAGACTAGCGGGGGCCCTAAGCACAGATACGCAGTATTTT.

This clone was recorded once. The CDR3: CAWSVTGEAFF. DNA of the CDR3: TGTGCCTGGAGTGTAACCGGGGAAGCTTTCTTT. V gene TRBV30 combines with J gene TRBJ1-1; no firm D call. V was pared by 0 bases and J by 8 bases, with 7 bases between. CDR3 size: 11 residues. Germline V gene sequence: CDR1 GTSNPN, CDR2 SVGIG (reference sequence).

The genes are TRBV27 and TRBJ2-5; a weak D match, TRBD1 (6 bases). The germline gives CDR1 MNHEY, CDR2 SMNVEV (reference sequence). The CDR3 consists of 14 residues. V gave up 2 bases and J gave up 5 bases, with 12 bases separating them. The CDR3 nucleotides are TGTGCCAGCAGTTTACGCAGGGGCGGGGAGACCCAGTACTTC. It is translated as CASSLRRGGETQYF.

The DNA for the CDR3 is TGTGCCACCCTAGTGGCGGGGGGGTCGTCCGGGGAGCTGTTTTTT. It codes for CATLVAGGSSGELFF. V usage is TRBV10-3 and J usage is TRBJ2-2; 9 bases are a match to TRBD2. The V gene's germline CDR1 is ENHRY and CDR2 SYGVKD. CDR3 length: 15 residues. The ends lost 10 bases at V and 6 bases at J; junction bases unmatched: 12.

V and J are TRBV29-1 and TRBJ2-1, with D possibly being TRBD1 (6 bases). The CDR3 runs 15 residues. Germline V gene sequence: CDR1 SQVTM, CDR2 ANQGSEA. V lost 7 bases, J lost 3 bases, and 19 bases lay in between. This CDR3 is CSAPLGGRLYNEQFF. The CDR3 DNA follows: TGCAGCGCCCCTTTAGGGGGACGTCTCTACAATGAGCAGTTCTTC.

This CDR3 reads CASSVGNRQETQYF. The CDR3 DNA is TGTGCCAGCAGCGTGGGTAACAGACAAGAGACCCAGTACTTC. V gene TRBV9 combines with J gene TRBJ2-5; no firm D call. Trimming removed 2 bases from V and 2 bases from J, with 10 bases in between. CDR3 length equals 14 residues. CDR1 is SGDLS, CDR2 YYNGEE, per germline.

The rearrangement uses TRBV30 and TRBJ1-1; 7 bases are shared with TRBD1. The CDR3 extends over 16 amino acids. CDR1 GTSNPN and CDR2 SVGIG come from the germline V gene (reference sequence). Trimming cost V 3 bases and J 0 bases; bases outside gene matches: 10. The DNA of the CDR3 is TGTGCCTGGAGCAAGGACAGGTCGGCCCTGAACACTGAAGCTTTCTTT. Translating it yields CAWSKDRSALNTEAFF.

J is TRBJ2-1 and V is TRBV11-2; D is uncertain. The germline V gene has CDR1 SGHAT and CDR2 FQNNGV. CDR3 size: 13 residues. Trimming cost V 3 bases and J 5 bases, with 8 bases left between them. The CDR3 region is CASSFLGNNEQFF. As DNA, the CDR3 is TGTGCCAGCAGCTTCCTGGGCAACAATGAGCAGTTCTTC.

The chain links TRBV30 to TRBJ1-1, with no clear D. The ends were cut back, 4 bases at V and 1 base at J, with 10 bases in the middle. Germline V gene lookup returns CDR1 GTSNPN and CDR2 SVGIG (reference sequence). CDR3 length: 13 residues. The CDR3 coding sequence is TGTGCCTGGAATAAGGAATGGAACACTGAAGCTTTCTTT. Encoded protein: CAWNKEWNTEAFF.